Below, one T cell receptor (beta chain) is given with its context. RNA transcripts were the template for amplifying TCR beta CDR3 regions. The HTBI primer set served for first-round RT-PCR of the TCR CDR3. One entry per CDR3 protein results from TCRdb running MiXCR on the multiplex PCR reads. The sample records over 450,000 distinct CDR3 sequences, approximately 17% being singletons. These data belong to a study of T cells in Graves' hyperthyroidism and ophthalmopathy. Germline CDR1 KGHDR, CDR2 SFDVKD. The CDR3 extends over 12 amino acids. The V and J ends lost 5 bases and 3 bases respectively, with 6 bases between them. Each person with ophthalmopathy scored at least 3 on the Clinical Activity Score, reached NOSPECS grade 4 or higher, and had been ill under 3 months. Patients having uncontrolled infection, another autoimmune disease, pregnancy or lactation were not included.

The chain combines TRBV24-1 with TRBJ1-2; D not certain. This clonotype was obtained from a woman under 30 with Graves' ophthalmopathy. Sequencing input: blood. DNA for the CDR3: TGTGCCACCAGTGTAAGTTACTATGGCTACACCTTC. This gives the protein CATSVSYYGYTF.